Many counts were recorded for the clone carrying this T cell receptor (beta chain). As to time point: newly diagnosed GD, antithyroid drugs for less than 3 months. Following extraction of RNA from PBMCs, that RNA was used to make the TCR library. This sample stems from a study of regulatory T cells in long-lasting Graves disease. CDR1 is DFQATT, CDR2 SNEGSKA, per germline (reference sequence). Trimming removed 3 bases from V and 3 bases from J, with 12 bases in between. This CDR3 contains 14 residues. For TCR beta, libraries came from iRepertoire HTBI primers and Arm-PCR of CDR3 regions. TCRdb re-called the multiplex PCR reads through MiXCR, storing one row per CDR3 protein. The table shows approximately 400,000 distinct CDR3 sequences, with about 10% occurring only once. The same data also went into a second study, on T cells in Graves' hyperthyroidism and ophthalmopathy. This second study says: With the HTBI primer set, the TCR CDR3 went through a first round of RT-PCR.

Material: peripheral blood mononuclear cells (PBMCs), obtained at new diagnosis, from a patient treated with antithyroid drugs. The source of this sequence is a woman aged 18-29 years with Graves disease. The chain combines TRBV20-1 with TRBJ1-5; D not resolved. CDR3 sequence reads: CSARTGTHNQPQHF. The CDR3 DNA reads TGCAGTGCTAGGACCGGAACGCACAATCAGCCCCAGCATTTT.